The 31 T cell receptor beta chains below come from one sample, sequenced in a study of blood T cell repertoires in COVID-19. Sequenced by immunoSEQ multiplex PCR; TCRdb stores in-frame clones only, minus some. The table has a few hundred thousand clones, under 85% seen once; the top ten hold 1.5% to 2%. Sequenced material: peripheral blood. The receptors stem from a man between 25 and 39 years old who had recovered from COVID-19.

The rearrangement links TRBV6-1 to TRBJ1-5; 12 bases fit TRBD1. V trimming: 3 bases; J trimming: 6 bases; junction bases outside the gene matches: 6. Per the germline V gene, CDR1 is MNHNS and CDR2 is SASEGT. The CDR3 loop spans 16 amino acids. CDR3 in DNA: TGTGCCAGCAGTGAGGATGGGACAGGGGGCAGTCAGCCCCAGCATTTT. Protein product: CASSEDGTGGSQPQHF.

The genes are TRBV5-4 and TRBJ2-5; 7 bases are a match to TRBD2. The V gene end was trimmed by 3 bases and the J gene end by 4 bases; junction bases not matched to a gene: 3. The CDR3 contains 13 residues. From germline, CDR1 is SGHNT and CDR2 YYREEE (reference sequence). CDR3 protein: CASSSWGGETQYF. As DNA, the CDR3 is TGTGCCAGCAGCTCATGGGGGGGAGAGACCCAGTACTTC.

In nucleotides, the CDR3 is TGTGCCAGCAGTTGGCGGACAGAAGCAACTAATGAAAAACTGTTTTTT. It yields the protein CASSWRTEATNEKLFF. The V gene is TRBV6-5, the J gene TRBJ1-4; TRBD1 is a possible D gene (6 bases). The CDR3 sequence is 16 residues long. V shed 4 bases and J shed 0 bases, with 12 bases lying between them. Per the germline V gene, CDR1 is MNHEY and CDR2 is SVGAGI.

The V and J genes are TRBV4-1 and TRBJ1-3; 12 bases align to TRBD1. The CDR3 is 16 residues long. The trim removed 3 bases at V and 2 bases at J, leaving 2 bases unmatched. Germline CDR1 and CDR2: MGHRA and YSYEKL. Here the CDR3 reads CASSQGQGATGNTIYF. The CDR3 DNA follows: TGCGCCAGCAGCCAGGGACAGGGGGCAACTGGAAACACCATATATTTT.

This clone was seen a handful of times. The rearrangement joins TRBV7-9 to TRBJ2-2, with a weak D call TRBD1 (5 bases). Germline V gene data show CDR1 as SEHNR and CDR2 as FQNEAQ (reference sequence). This CDR3 has 16 residues. V lost 5 bases, J lost 1 base, and 14 bases lay in between. The chain's CDR3 is CASSPSQGENTGELFF. CDR3 sequence (DNA): TGTGCCAGCAGCCCCTCACAAGGGGAGAACACCGGGGAGCTGTTTTTT.

This clone was seen just once. The V and J genes are TRBV25-1 and TRBJ2-5, with 7 bases aligning to TRBD1. V lost 9 bases, J lost 2 bases, and 9 bases stayed unmatched. CDR1 and CDR2 from the germline V gene are MGHDK and SYGVNS. The CDR3 has 14 amino acids. CDR3 DNA sequence: TGTGCCAGTTCGGGCGTGGGACAGCAAGAGACCCAGTACTTC. This encodes CASSGVGQQETQYF.

This clone has just one count. The CDR3: CASSQDPGASNEQFF. The CDR3 DNA sequence: TGCGCCAGCAGCCAAGATCCGGGAGCGTCCAATGAGCAGTTCTTC. The V call is TRBV4-1, the J call TRBJ2-1; weak D call: TRBD2 (6 bases). Trimming cost V 0 bases and J 6 bases, with 12 bases left between them. The CDR3 has 15 residues. Looked up from germline, CDR1 is MGHRA and CDR2 is YSYEKL.

This clone has just one count. This chain uses TRBV7-3 with TRBJ2-3, with TRBD1 matching 7 bases. Germline V gene lookup returns CDR1 SGHTA and CDR2 FQGTGA. This CDR3 is 16 amino acids long. V shed 5 bases, J shed 0 bases, and the junction held 8 bases outside the gene matches. The CDR3 sequence is CASSPGQVPSTDTQYF. The CDR3, as DNA: TGTGCCAGCAGCCCCGGACAGGTTCCTAGCACAGATACGCAGTATTTT.

The chain links TRBV10-3 to TRBJ2-1; 8 nucleotides align to TRBD1. With V trimmed by 10 bases and J by 8 bases, 13 bases remained unmatched. The CDR3 contains 14 residues. Germline V lookup: CDR1 ENHRY, CDR2 SYGVKD. CDR3 bases: TGTGCCAGCGGGAAGCAGGGGGCTAACCATGAGCAGTTCTTC. Its translation is CASGKQGANHEQFF.

This chain connects TRBV5-5 to TRBJ2-2; TRBD1 aligns across 9 bases. Per the germline V gene, CDR1 is SGHKS and CDR2 is YYEKEE (reference sequence). Trimming at V came to 4 bases and at J to 5 bases, leaving 9 bases not matched to a gene. This CDR3 is built from 16 residues. The CDR3 DNA sequence: TGTGCCAGCAGCGCACCGGGACAGGGTCGGACCGGGGAGCTGTTTTTT. Its translation is CASSAPGQGRTGELFF.

This chain links TRBV3-1 (or the pseudogene TRBV3-2) with TRBJ1-3; D might be TRBD1 (6 bases). Per germline, CDR1 LGHDT and CDR2 YNNKEL (reference sequence). The CDR3 contains 16 residues. The V end was cut by 4 bases, the J end by 0 bases, with 13 bases between. CDR3 in amino acids: CASSRNREGSGNTIYF. The CDR3 region has the DNA TGTGCCAGCAGCCGGAACAGGGAGGGCTCTGGAAACACCATATATTTT.

J is TRBJ2-1 and V is TRBV24-1; 9 bases are shared with TRBD1. Germline values: CDR1 KGHDR, CDR2 SFDVKD. V dropped 4 bases and J dropped 8; count of bases not matched to a gene: 11. The CDR3 totals 16 residues. The CDR3 DNA reads as TGTGCCACCAGTGACAAAAACCGGGACAGGGCAGATGAGCAGTTCTTC. Its translation is CATSDKNRDRADEQFF.

This chain joins TRBV7-9 and TRBJ2-7, with 9 bases matching TRBD2. CDR3 length: 13 amino acids. V lost 4 bases to trimming and J lost 6 bases; unmatched junction nucleotides: 4. The V gene's germline CDR1 is SEHNR and CDR2 FQNEAQ (reference sequence). CDR3 coding DNA: TGTGCCAGCAGCTCCAGCGGGGGGTCCGAGCAGTACGTC. Protein sequence: CASSSSGGSEQYV.

This clone was counted at least ten times. J is TRBJ2-2 and V is TRBV11-2; a weak D match, TRBD1 (6 bases). CDR1 is SGHAT and CDR2 is FQNNGV in the germline V gene. The germline V and J ends were trimmed by 6 bases and 1 base, with 12 bases remaining between them. This CDR3 comprises 15 residues. The CDR3 nucleotides are TGTGCCAGCAGGGAACAGGGACAGAACACCGGGGAGCTGTTTTTT. Its protein is CASREQGQNTGELFF. Supplemented by reference TRBV11-2 and TRBJ2-2, the full variable domain reads EAGVAQSPRYKIIEKRQSVAFWCNPISGHATLYWYQQILGQGPKLLIQFQNNGVVDDSQLPKDRFSAERLKGVDSTLKIQPAKLEDSAVYLCASREQGQNTGELFFGEGSRLTVL.

The V and J genes are TRBV4-1 and TRBJ2-2; TRBD1 matches 10 bases. Per germline, CDR1 MGHRA and CDR2 YSYEKL. This CDR3 has 17 amino acids. V lost 4 bases to trimming and J lost 6 bases; unmatched junction nucleotides: 11. CDR3 coding DNA: TGCGCCAGCAGCCCCAAACGACAGGGGGCGCGATCCGGGGAGCTGTTTTTT. This codes for CASSPKRQGARSGELFF.

The chain couples TRBV27 to TRBJ1-2, with TRBD1 identical over 9 bases. With 0 bases clipped from V and 4 bases from J, the junction kept 9 bases outside the gene matches. This CDR3 is 17 amino acids long. CDR1 and CDR2 from the germline V gene are MNHEY and SMNVEV (reference sequence). CDR3 bases: TGTGCCAGCAGTTTATCGGGGACAGGGCAAGACGGCTATGGCTACACCTTC. Protein product: CASSLSGTGQDGYGYTF.

The chain combines TRBV29-1 with TRBJ2-1; 9 bases are shared with TRBD1. Germline CDR1 is SQVTM and CDR2 is ANQGSEA. Trimming cost V 7 bases and J 7 bases; bases outside gene matches: 8. CDR3 length: 13 amino acids. Written as DNA, the CDR3 is TGCAGCGCGCGGACAGGGGTTTCGAATGAGCAGTTCTTC. As protein: CSARTGVSNEQFF.

This chain joins TRBV7-9 and TRBJ1-1, with 8 bases identical to TRBD1. Trimming cost V 3 bases and J 4 bases; bases outside gene matches: 4. Germline CDR1 is SEHNR and CDR2 is FQNEAQ (reference sequence). This CDR3 spans 14 amino acids. The DNA for the CDR3 is TGTGCCAGCAGCTTTACAGGGGGGGTCACTGAAGCTTTCTTT. Its protein is CASSFTGGVTEAFF.

This clone has just a few counts. The V call is TRBV7-6, the J call TRBJ2-5, with TRBD2 matching over 9 bases. Germline CDR1 and CDR2: SGHVS and FNYEAQ. The CDR3 is 17 residues long. After removal of 0 bases from V and 2 bases from J, the junction contained 7 bases not matched to a gene. CDR3 loop: CASSLASGGNGQETQYF. The DNA of the CDR3 is TGTGCCAGCAGCTTAGCTAGCGGGGGAAATGGGCAAGAGACCCAGTACTTC.

This rearrangement joins TRBV10-3 to TRBJ2-2, with TRBD1 matching 7 bases. Per germline, CDR1 ENHRY and CDR2 SYGVKD. The CDR3 length is 15 residues. The V and J ends lost 5 bases and 5 bases, in that order; junction bases with no gene match: 8. The CDR3 nucleotides read TGTGCCATCAGTTACTCGACAGGGCGAACCGGGGAGCTGTTTTTT. Encoded protein: CAISYSTGRTGELFF.

The chain employs TRBV2 and TRBJ2-1; 12 bases are a match to TRBD2. The CDR3 runs to 18 residues. Germline CDR1 is SNHLY and CDR2 is FYNNEI. J was trimmed by 2 bases and V by 5 bases; bases with no gene match: 10. CDR3 sequence (DNA): TGTGCCAGCAGTTCAACTAGCGGGGGGCCGGGTCCCTACAATGAGCAGTTCTTC. Amino acid sequence: CASSSTSGGPGPYNEQFF.

This chain joins TRBV27 and TRBJ1-2; D possibly corresponds to TRBD1 (5 bases). Germline CDR1 is MNHEY and CDR2 is SMNVEV (reference sequence). With 8 bases removed from V and 1 base from J, the gap between germline ends came to 11 bases. The CDR3 contains 13 residues. The CDR3 region is CASGRQFNYGYTF. The CDR3 region has the DNA TGTGCCAGCGGCCGACAGTTTAACTATGGCTACACCTTC.

The V and J genes are TRBV2 and TRBJ1-1; D is perhaps TRBD1 (5 bases). The CDR3 has 15 amino acids. V was cut by 4 bases and J by 2 bases, with 14 bases left in between. Germline V gene lookup returns CDR1 SNHLY and CDR2 FYNNEI. The CDR3 DNA reads as TGTGCCAGCAGTGGAAGAATAGGGGTTAACACTGAAGCTTTCTTT. Amino acid sequence: CASSGRIGVNTEAFF.

V and J are TRBV2 and TRBJ1-1, with unresolved D. The V gene lost 8 bases and the J gene lost 3 bases, with 16 bases spanning the gap. The CDR3 is 14 amino acids. Germline values: CDR1 SNHLY, CDR2 FYNNEI. This chain's CDR3 is CASLLSGSHTEAFF. CDR3 sequence (DNA): TGTGCCAGCCTCCTTTCGGGAAGCCACACTGAAGCTTTCTTT.

The chain combines TRBV4-1 with TRBJ2-3; TRBD2 matches 7 bases. Germline CDR1 and CDR2: MGHRA and YSYEKL. The CDR3 loop spans 16 amino acids. Losses at the gene ends were 4 bases for V and 1 base for J; bases not matched to a gene: 8. CDR3 nucleotides: TGCGCCAGCAGCCGCGGGGGTGGCTTGGGCACAGATACGCAGTATTTT. Translating gives CASSRGGGLGTDTQYF.

This clone occurred a few times. J is TRBJ2-2 and V is TRBV4-1, with D possibly being TRBD2 (6 bases). CDR3 length: 17 residues. CDR1 and CDR2 (germline): MGHRA, YSYEKL. V was shortened by 1 base and J by 6 bases, with 18 bases between the two germline ends. The CDR3 DNA reads TGCGCCAGCAGCCAAGCCCGCCTAGGAGGGTACGCCGGGGAGCTGTTTTTT. Translation: CASSQARLGGYAGELFF.

This clone was counted once. The chain recombines TRBV28 with TRBJ2-7, with D perhaps TRBD1 (5 bases). CDR1 is MDHEN and CDR2 is SYDVKM in the germline V gene. Trimming removed 5 bases from V and 2 bases from J, with 10 bases in between. This CDR3 is 13 amino acids long. The CDR3 bases are TGTGCCAGCAGTCAGGGTCCAGCCTACGAGCAGTACGTC. Amino acid sequence: CASSQGPAYEQYV.

This clone came up once. The chain is built from TRBV7-6 and TRBJ2-3; tentative D call: TRBD1 (5 bases). The germline gives CDR1 SGHVS, CDR2 FNYEAQ. The CDR3 extends over 15 amino acids. Trimming pared 1 base from V and 5 bases from J, leaving 13 bases between. CDR3 protein: CASSLGQGSVDTQYF. In DNA form, the CDR3 reads TGTGCCAGCAGCTTAGGGCAGGGTAGTGTAGATACGCAGTATTTT. Together with reference TRBV7-6 and TRBJ2-3, the CDR3 gives the full variable domain: GAGVSQSPRYKVTKRGQDVALRCDPISGHVSLYWYRQALGQGPEFLTYFNYEAQQDKSGLPNDRFSAERPEGSISTLTIQRTEQRDSAMYRCASSLGQGSVDTQYFGPGTRLTVL.

The chain recombines TRBV18 with TRBJ1-2, with 8 bases fitting TRBD1. The V gene end was trimmed by 0 bases and the J gene end by 3 bases; junction bases not matched to a gene: 9. CDR1 is KGHSH, CDR2 LQKENI, per germline. The CDR3 is 17 residues long. The CDR3 reads CASSPPTRTGKHYGYTF. CDR3 bases: TGTGCCAGCTCACCACCGACCCGGACAGGGAAGCACTATGGCTACACCTTC.

This clone was observed a single time. The gene calls are TRBV9 and TRBJ2-2; D is perhaps TRBD2 (5 bases). Trimming stripped 3 bases from V and 4 bases from J, with 13 bases between. Germline CDR1 SGDLS, CDR2 YYNGEE. The CDR3 has 15 residues. The CDR3 protein is CASSAHGVGTGELFF. CDR3 in DNA: TGTGCCAGCAGCGCTCACGGGGTAGGCACCGGGGAGCTGTTTTTT.

The sample holds one count of this clone. V usage is TRBV5-4 and J usage is TRBJ1-2; D remains ambiguous. This CDR3 is built from 15 residues. V lost 5 bases, J lost 4 bases, and 18 bases lay in between. Germline-derived CDR1 and CDR2 are SGHNT and YYREEE (reference sequence). The CDR3 is CASSQAGIISYGYTF. The CDR3 DNA follows: TGTGCCAGCAGTCAGGCCGGGATTATTAGCTATGGCTACACCTTC.